This is a list of T cell receptor beta chains from one sample in a study of T cells in Graves' hyperthyroidism and ophthalmopathy. TCRdb re-analysed the multiplex PCR reads in MiXCR, keeping a single row per CDR3 protein. The sample yields hundreds of thousands of distinct CDR3 sequences, approximately 13% seen once. The specimen was blood. All receptors derive from a woman aged 25-40 years with Graves' hyperthyroidism. CDR3s include the opening cysteine and the closing phenylalanine or tryptophan. The D gene is left open where the match is weak. The size of a clone is reported for some rows only, either as once, few or many, or as a class for expanded clones.

v_call: TRBV28; j_call: TRBJ2-7; d_call: TRBD1; clone_size: many; cdr3_aa: CASSGGQGEAYFPYEQYF; cdr3_nt: TGTGCCAGCAGTGGGGGACAGGGGGAGGCTTATTTCCCTTACGAGCAGTACTTC
v_call: TRBV29-1; j_call: TRBJ2-7; d_call: TRBD1; clone_size: few; cdr3_aa: CSVSGTGYEQYF; cdr3_nt: TGCAGCGTCTCCGGGACAGGTTACGAGCAGTACTTC
v_call: TRBV6-1; j_call: TRBJ2-1; d_call: TRBD1; clone_size: many; cdr3_aa: CASPGQSYNEQFF; cdr3_nt: TGTGCCAGCCCGGGACAGTCCTACAATGAGCAGTTCTTC
v_call: TRBV28; j_call: TRBJ2-1; d_call: .; clone_size: many; cdr3_aa: CASKKPLSYNEQFF; cdr3_nt: TGTGCCAGCAAAAAGCCGCTCTCCTACAATGAGCAGTTCTTC
v_call: TRBV6-1; j_call: TRBJ1-2; d_call: .; clone_size: many; cdr3_aa: CASSYDGQYGYTF; cdr3_nt: TGTGCCAGCAGTTACGACGGGCAGTATGGCTACACCTTC
v_call: TRBV2; j_call: TRBJ2-3; d_call: .; clone_size: many; cdr3_aa: CASSGGVRTDTQYF; cdr3_nt: TGTGCCAGCAGTGGAGGGGTTAGGACAGATACGCAGTATTTT
v_call: TRBV29-1; j_call: TRBJ2-7; d_call: TRBD1; clone_size: few; cdr3_aa: CSANSPTGGTRVEQYF; cdr3_nt: TGCAGCGCTAATTCCCCGACAGGGGGCACCCGGGTAGAGCAGTACTTC
v_call: TRBV10-3; j_call: TRBJ2-2; d_call: TRBD1; clone_size: .; cdr3_aa: CAARDSATGELFF; cdr3_nt: TGTGCCGCCCGGGACAGCGCCACCGGGGAGCTGTTTTTT
v_call: TRBV15; j_call: TRBJ2-5; d_call: TRBD1; clone_size: few; cdr3_aa: CATSRDRDREVQETQYF; cdr3_nt: TGTGCCACCAGCAGAGACCGGGACAGGGAAGTCCAAGAGACCCAGTACTTC
v_call: TRBV3-1; j_call: TRBJ2-3; d_call: .; clone_size: few; cdr3_aa: CARRRIRTQYF; cdr3_nt: TGTGCCAGACGACGGATAAGGACGCAGTATTTT
v_call: TRBV30; j_call: TRBJ1-1; d_call: .; clone_size: many; cdr3_aa: CAWSPMGREAFF; cdr3_nt: TGTGCCTGGAGTCCCATGGGTAGGGAAGCTTTCTTT
v_call: TRBV30; j_call: TRBJ2-3; d_call: .; clone_size: few; cdr3_aa: CAWSVDQHTQYF; cdr3_nt: TGTGCCTGGAGTGTGGACCAACATACGCAGTATTTT
v_call: TRBV19; j_call: TRBJ1-1; d_call: TRBD1; clone_size: few; cdr3_aa: CASSIRTGMGTEAFF; cdr3_nt: TGTGCCAGTAGTATAAGGACAGGTATGGGCACTGAAGCTTTCTTT
v_call: TRBV28; j_call: TRBJ2-1; d_call: .; clone_size: .; cdr3_aa: CASSYLGGGASDEQFF; cdr3_nt: TGTGCCAGCAGTTACCTCGGTGGGGGAGCTAGCGACGAGCAGTTCTTC
v_call: TRBV28; j_call: TRBJ1-5; d_call: .; clone_size: few; cdr3_aa: CASKPGVGNQPQHF; cdr3_nt: TGTGCCAGCAAGCCCGGAGTGGGCAATCAGCCCCAGCATTTT
v_call: TRBV28; j_call: TRBJ2-2; d_call: TRBD1; clone_size: many; cdr3_aa: CASAYPGQANTGELFF; cdr3_nt: TGTGCCAGCGCATACCCGGGACAGGCTAACACCGGGGAGCTGTTTTTT
v_call: TRBV29-1; j_call: TRBJ1-2; d_call: .; clone_size: .; cdr3_aa: CSVERGGYTF; cdr3_nt: TGCAGCGTTGAACGAGGTGGCTACACCTTC
v_call: TRBV28; j_call: TRBJ1-1; d_call: .; clone_size: many; cdr3_aa: CASSFGLGEAFF; cdr3_nt: TGTGCCAGCAGTTTCGGCCTGGGTGAAGCTTTCTTT
v_call: TRBV20-1; j_call: TRBJ2-3; d_call: .; clone_size: .; cdr3_aa: CSARDQKGTSTDTQYF; cdr3_nt: TGCAGTGCTAGAGATCAAAAGGGGACAAGCACAGATACGCAGTATTTT
v_call: TRBV3-1; j_call: TRBJ1-2; d_call: .; clone_size: few; cdr3_aa: CASSQGEGGGYTF; cdr3_nt: TGTGCCAGCAGCCAAGGGGAGGGCGGTGGCTACACCTTC
v_call: TRBV9; j_call: TRBJ2-3; d_call: .; clone_size: few; cdr3_aa: CASSVEGTLPFTDTQYF; cdr3_nt: TGTGCCAGCAGCGTAGAAGGGACTCTACCATTCACAGATACGCAGTATTTT
v_call: TRBV11-2; j_call: TRBJ2-7; d_call: .; clone_size: many; cdr3_aa: CASSLGRYEQYF; cdr3_nt: TGTGCCAGCAGCTTAGGGCGGTACGAGCAGTACTTC
v_call: TRBV19; j_call: TRBJ2-5; d_call: .; clone_size: few; cdr3_aa: CASSIGSGTQYF; cdr3_nt: TGTGCCAGTAGTATCGGTTCAGGGACCCAGTACTTC
v_call: TRBV30; j_call: TRBJ2-7; d_call: .; clone_size: few; cdr3_aa: CAWTAGYEQYF; cdr3_nt: TGTGCCTGGACAGCTGGCTACGAGCAGTACTTC
v_call: TRBV12-3/TRBV12-4; j_call: TRBJ2-1; d_call: .; clone_size: .; cdr3_aa: CASSLYPSVNEQFF; cdr3_nt: TGTGCCAGCAGTTTATATCCTAGCGTAAATGAGCAGTTCTTC
v_call: TRBV7-2; j_call: TRBJ2-7; d_call: TRBD2; clone_size: .; cdr3_aa: CASSPIPTSGRAPLYYEQYF; cdr3_nt: TGTGCCAGCAGCCCAATACCGACTAGCGGGAGGGCACCCCTATACTACGAGCAGTACTTC
v_call: TRBV28; j_call: TRBJ2-1; d_call: TRBD2; clone_size: few; cdr3_aa: CASSSGTRMNEQFF; cdr3_nt: TGTGCCAGCAGCTCCGGGACTAGGATGAATGAGCAGTTCTTC
v_call: TRBV5-8; j_call: TRBJ2-7; d_call: .; clone_size: few; cdr3_aa: CASSRDLSYEQYF; cdr3_nt: TGTGCCAGCAGCAGGGACCTCTCCTACGAGCAGTACTTC
v_call: TRBV7-8; j_call: TRBJ2-5; d_call: .; clone_size: few; cdr3_aa: CAASRLEVETQYF; cdr3_nt: TGTGCCGCGTCCCGACTAGAGGTGGAGACCCAGTACTTC
v_call: TRBV27; j_call: TRBJ2-7; d_call: .; clone_size: many; cdr3_aa: CASSSGLLFGEQYF; cdr3_nt: TGTGCCAGCAGTTCAGGGCTTCTATTTGGCGAGCAGTACTTC
v_call: TRBV9; j_call: TRBJ2-5; d_call: .; clone_size: many; cdr3_aa: CASSGGIQETQYF; cdr3_nt: TGTGCCAGCAGCGGCGGGATCCAAGAGACCCAGTACTTC
v_call: TRBV6-1; j_call: TRBJ2-1; d_call: TRBD2; clone_size: many; cdr3_aa: CASSSSSGSYEQFF; cdr3_nt: TGTGCCAGCAGTTCTTCTAGCGGGAGCTATGAGCAGTTCTTC
v_call: TRBV27; j_call: TRBJ2-1; d_call: .; clone_size: many; cdr3_aa: CASSFSWRQGIYNEQFF; cdr3_nt: TGTGCCAGCAGTTTTTCGTGGCGTCAGGGAATATACAATGAGCAGTTCTTC
v_call: TRBV11-2; j_call: TRBJ2-3; d_call: .; clone_size: many; cdr3_aa: CASSLAGRRTTDTQYF; cdr3_nt: TGTGCCAGCAGCTTAGCAGGGCGGAGGACCACAGATACGCAGTATTTT
v_call: TRBV7-2; j_call: TRBJ2-3; d_call: .; clone_size: few; cdr3_aa: CASSFSPAPPDTQYF; cdr3_nt: TGTGCCAGCAGCTTCTCGCCTGCTCCTCCAGATACGCAGTATTTT
v_call: TRBV6-1; j_call: TRBJ2-5; d_call: .; clone_size: many; cdr3_aa: CATSGETYQETQYF; cdr3_nt: TGTGCCACCAGTGGGGAAACGTACCAAGAGACCCAGTACTTC
v_call: TRBV11-2; j_call: TRBJ2-2; d_call: .; clone_size: .; cdr3_aa: CASSSGGGPSPANTGELFF; cdr3_nt: TGTGCCAGCAGCTCGGGCGGGGGCCCCAGTCCAGCGAACACCGGGGAGCTGTTTTTT
v_call: TRBV6-2/TRBV6-3; j_call: TRBJ2-2; d_call: TRBD1; clone_size: once; cdr3_aa: CASRKGQTTFTGEPFF; cdr3_nt: TGTGCCAGCAGGAAGGGACAGACCACCTTCACCGGGGAGCCGTTTTTT
v_call: TRBV15; j_call: TRBJ1-5; d_call: .; clone_size: few; cdr3_aa: CATSRSDRLFNQPQHF; cdr3_nt: TGTGCCACCAGCAGATCCGACAGGCTTTTCAATCAGCCCCAGCATTTT
v_call: TRBV28; j_call: TRBJ2-3; d_call: TRBD2; clone_size: many; cdr3_aa: CASSSSGRAGDTQYF; cdr3_nt: TGTGCCAGCAGTTCTAGCGGGAGGGCAGGGGATACGCAGTATTTT
v_call: TRBV11-2; j_call: TRBJ1-6; d_call: TRBD1; clone_size: many; cdr3_aa: CASRIPGQRTPLHF; cdr3_nt: TGTGCCAGCAGAATACCGGGACAGAGAACCCCCCTCCACTTT
v_call: TRBV3-1; j_call: TRBJ2-2; d_call: .; clone_size: .; cdr3_aa: CASSQVRGEGELFF; cdr3_nt: TGTGCCAGCAGCCAAGTTCGGGGCGAGGGGGAGCTGTTTTTT
v_call: TRBV24-1; j_call: TRBJ2-5; d_call: TRBD2; clone_size: few; cdr3_aa: CATSGASGGSSRETQYF; cdr3_nt: TGTGCCACCAGTGGGGCTAGCGGAGGATCCTCGAGAGAGACCCAGTACTTC
v_call: TRBV18; j_call: TRBJ1-5; d_call: .; clone_size: few; cdr3_aa: CASSDSISGTYQPQHF; cdr3_nt: TGTGCCAGCTCAGATTCCATCTCAGGGACCTATCAGCCCCAGCATTTT
v_call: TRBV12-3/TRBV12-4; j_call: TRBJ2-2; d_call: .; clone_size: few; cdr3_aa: CASSFQPSGTGELFF; cdr3_nt: TGTGCCAGCAGTTTCCAGCCAAGCGGCACCGGGGAGCTGTTTTTT
v_call: TRBV6-2/TRBV6-3; j_call: TRBJ2-1; d_call: .; clone_size: many; cdr3_aa: CASSYSGVTTEQFF; cdr3_nt: TGTGCCAGCAGTTACTCGGGGGTTACTACTGAGCAGTTCTTC
v_call: TRBV9; j_call: TRBJ2-3; d_call: TRBD2; clone_size: few; cdr3_aa: CASGRLAGSTDTQYF; cdr3_nt: TGTGCCAGCGGCCGACTAGCGGGATCCACAGATACGCAGTATTTT